The 31 T cell receptor beta chains below were found in one sample sequenced in a study of OX40 agonist ivuxolimab in advanced cancers. The protocol was immunoSEQ multiplex PCR, while the TCRdb copy is restricted to in-frame clones and leaves out a portion. This sample has approximately 48,000 clones; roughly 80% occur once, and the top ten carry approximately 2%. The sequencing here drew on CD4+ or CD8+ T cells sorted from blood, taken in a trial of the OX40 agonist ivuxolimab. Source of these receptors: an adult with an advanced solid tumor such as melanoma, head and neck, liver or kidney cancer.

This clone occurred once. The chain joins TRBV6-1 to TRBJ2-7, with 7 bases fitting TRBD1. Germline lookup yields CDR1 MNHNS and CDR2 SASEGT. V was clipped by 3 bases and J by 2 bases; unmatched bases: 7. The CDR3 is 15 residues long. The CDR3 sequence is CASSEVRDSTYEQYF. The CDR3 bases are TGTGCCAGCAGTGAGGTACGGGACAGTACCTACGAGCAGTACTTC.

The V and J genes are TRBV7-7 and TRBJ2-2; a weak D match, TRBD2 (6 bases). The length of the CDR3 is 15 residues. CDR1 is SSHAT and CDR2 is FNYEAQ in the germline V gene (reference sequence). CDR3 DNA sequence: TGTGCTAGCTCTCAAGGCGGGATGAACACCGGGGAGCTGTTTTTT. Encoded protein: CASSQGGMNTGELFF. Together with reference TRBV7-7 and TRBJ2-2, the CDR3 gives the full variable domain: GAGVSQSPRYKVTKRGQDVTLRCDPISSHATLYWYQQALGQGPEFLTYFNYEAQPDKSGLPSDRFSAERPEGSISTLTIQRTEQRDSAMYRCASSQGGMNTGELFFGEGSRLTVL.

The V gene is TRBV7-1, the J gene TRBJ2-7; TRBD1 agrees at 9 bases. TRBV7-1 is an open reading frame, and its role is uncertain. This CDR3 has 14 amino acids. Trimming cost V 5 bases and J 2 bases; bases outside gene matches: 4. This chain's CDR3 is CASSVGQGPYEQYF. CDR3 sequence (DNA): TGTGCCAGCAGCGTGGGACAGGGCCCCTACGAGCAGTACTTC.

V is TRBV5-4 and J is TRBJ2-1; D perhaps matches TRBD2 (5 bases). Germline lookup yields CDR1 SGHNT and CDR2 YYREEE (reference sequence). CDR3 size: 12 residues. Trimming took 5 bases from V and 9 from J, leaving 12 bases between them. The CDR3 spells CASSLDSSEQFF. The CDR3 region has the DNA TGTGCCAGCAGTCTGGACTCGTCTGAGCAGTTCTTC.

The rearrangement uses TRBV4-2 and TRBJ2-2; TRBD2 agrees at 8 bases. The CDR3 is 18 residues long. CDR1 and CDR2 from the germline V gene are LGHNA and YNFKEQ. The trim removed 3 bases at V and 3 bases at J, leaving 12 bases unmatched. The CDR3 protein is CASSQELAGIRDTGELFF. The CDR3 bases are TGTGCCAGCAGCCAGGAGTTAGCGGGAATCAGAGACACCGGGGAGCTGTTTTTT.

The CDR3 region is CASTQFRGSPKNEQFF. The CDR3, as DNA: TGTGCCAGCACCCAGTTTCGCGGGAGTCCGAAGAATGAGCAGTTCTTC. The J gene is TRBJ2-1, the V gene TRBV4-2; the match to TRBD2 covers 7 bases. Germline assignment: CDR1 LGHNA and CDR2 YNFKEQ. The CDR3 runs to 16 residues. J was trimmed by 7 bases and V by 7 bases; bases with no gene match: 16.

This chain uses TRBV6-1 with TRBJ1-1; D is ambiguous. Per the germline V gene, CDR1 is MNHNS and CDR2 is SASEGT. V lost 3 bases, J lost 4 bases, and 12 bases lay in between. The CDR3 totals 14 residues. DNA for the CDR3: TGTGCCAGCAGTGATCAGCCGGGCGGCACTGAAGCTTTCTTT. This sequence encodes CASSDQPGGTEAFF.

The V and J genes are TRBV9 and TRBJ2-3; D is perhaps TRBD1 or TRBD2 (6 bases each). In germline, CDR1 is SGDLS, CDR2 YYNGEE. V gave up 3 bases and J gave up 6 bases, with 17 bases separating them. The CDR3 length is 15 residues. CDR3 sequence reads: CASSAPRGQSDTQYF. Written as DNA, the CDR3 is TGTGCCAGCAGCGCCCCCCGGGGGCAGTCCGATACGCAGTATTTT.

The V and J genes are TRBV10-3 and TRBJ1-5; D gene unclear. Looked up from germline, CDR1 is ENHRY and CDR2 is SYGVKD. This CDR3 has 15 amino acids. V was shortened by 0 bases and J by 7 bases, with 13 bases between the two germline ends. CDR3 coding DNA: TGTGCCATCAGTGAGTCTACCATGAGGTTGCAGCCCCAGCATTTT. Its translation is CAISESTMRLQPQHF.

J is TRBJ2-1 and V is TRBV2; 9 positions match TRBD1. The CDR3 has 19 residues. Germline V CDR1 and CDR2: SNHLY, FYNNEI. The V segment lost 7 bases and the J segment 1 base; nucleotides outside the gene matches: 17. The CDR3 DNA reads TGTGCCAGCATTTATCGGGACAGGGTTTTAGCGGGTTCCTACAATGAGCAGTTCTTC. This codes for CASIYRDRVLAGSYNEQFF.

The CDR3 is CASSLAGPGMNTEAFF. The CDR3 DNA follows: TGCGCCAGCAGCTTGGCGGGGCCGGGAATGAACACTGAAGCTTTCTTT. The chain recombines TRBV5-1 with TRBJ1-1; a weak D match, TRBD1 (5 bases). The CDR3 sequence is 16 residues long. Trimming removed 0 bases from V and 0 bases from J, with 12 bases in between. Per germline, CDR1 SGHRS and CDR2 YFSETQ.

This chain uses TRBV7-8 with TRBJ1-1; D may be TRBD1 (5 bases). CDR3 size: 14 residues. CDR1 is SGHVS and CDR2 is FQNEAQ in the germline V gene. Trimming took off 0 bases at V and 1 base at J, with 6 bases between the two ends. This CDR3 is CASSLAGPNTEAFF. As DNA, the CDR3 is TGTGCCAGCAGCTTAGCGGGGCCGAACACTGAAGCTTTCTTT.

The V and J genes are TRBV27 and TRBJ1-1, with unresolved D. CDR1 is MNHEY, CDR2 SMNVEV, per germline (reference sequence). This CDR3 has 15 amino acids. Trimming cost V 4 bases and J 3 bases, with 15 bases left between them. CDR3 region: CASSSGGWSDTEAFF. Written as DNA, the CDR3 is TGTGCCAGCAGTTCCGGAGGATGGTCGGACACTGAAGCTTTCTTT.

The chain is built from TRBV5-1 and TRBJ2-2; maybe TRBD2 (6 bases). V gave up 4 bases and J gave up 5 bases, with 12 bases separating them. Germline V lookup: CDR1 SGHRS, CDR2 YFSETQ. This CDR3 spans 14 amino acids. For the CDR3, the DNA is TGCGCCAGCAGCCGGGACTCCCGGACCGGGGAGCTGTTTTTT. Translated: CASSRDSRTGELFF.

V usage is TRBV4-2 and J usage is TRBJ2-1, with D possibly TRBD1 on 5 matching bases. The V gene lost 0 bases and the J gene lost 8 bases, with 17 bases spanning the gap. From germline, CDR1 is LGHNA and CDR2 YNFKEQ. The CDR3 spans 16 residues. The chain's CDR3 is CASSQDDGRVVDEQFF. The CDR3 nucleotides are TGTGCCAGCAGCCAAGATGACGGCAGGGTTGTCGATGAGCAGTTCTTC.

V gene TRBV28 combines with J gene TRBJ2-7, with 7 positions matching TRBD1. This CDR3 spans 12 amino acids. V shed 5 bases and J 5 bases; nucleotides not matched to a gene: 3. Germline V lookup: CDR1 MDHEN, CDR2 SYDVKM. The CDR3 sequence: CASSTGVHEQYF. CDR3 coding DNA: TGTGCCAGCAGTACAGGGGTTCACGAGCAGTACTTC.

This clone came up once. The CDR3 loop is CASTNRRGLSGEQYF. In DNA, the CDR3 is TGTGCCAGCACAAACCGCAGGGGGCTGTCGGGCGAGCAGTACTTC. The V gene is TRBV6-1, the J gene TRBJ2-7, with TRBD1 identical over 8 bases. The V gene end was trimmed by 7 bases and the J gene end by 6 bases; junction bases not matched to a gene: 14. This CDR3 spans 15 amino acids. Per germline, CDR1 MNHNS and CDR2 SASEGT.

The V gene is TRBV11-3, the J gene TRBJ2-3; D is ambiguous. The V gene's germline CDR1 is SGHNT and CDR2 YENEEA. The CDR3 extends over 12 amino acids. V was pared by 4 bases and J by 3 bases, with 5 bases between. The CDR3 sequence: CASSYVTDTQYF. Here the CDR3 DNA reads TGTGCCAGCAGCTACGTGACAGATACGCAGTATTTT.

The chain uses TRBV7-9 and TRBJ2-2; TRBD2 aligns across 9 bases. V shed 7 bases and J 4 bases; nucleotides not matched to a gene: 10. Germline lookup yields CDR1 SEHNR and CDR2 FQNEAQ (reference sequence). There are 16 residues in the CDR3. CDR3 DNA sequence: TGTGCCAGCACTATTTATAGCGGGAGAGGCACCGGGGAGCTGTTTTTT. This codes for CASTIYSGRGTGELFF.

This clone appeared a few times. This chain connects TRBV9 to TRBJ2-5; D ambiguous. Germline V gives CDR1 SGDLS, CDR2 YYNGEE. Trimming removed 3 bases at V and 6 bases at J, with 12 bases between. This CDR3 spans 13 amino acids. The CDR3 bases are TGTGCCAGCAGCGCGCTCCAGAGTAAGACCCAGTACTTC. Its translation: CASSALQSKTQYF.

This chain uses TRBV28 with TRBJ1-4; D gene uncertain. Looked up from germline, CDR1 is MDHEN and CDR2 is SYDVKM. CDR3 length: 15 amino acids. The germline V and J ends were trimmed by 7 bases and 8 bases, with 20 bases remaining between them. The CDR3 loop reads CASTPEKGIWEKLFF. CDR3 sequence (DNA): TGTGCCAGCACCCCCGAAAAAGGGATCTGGGAAAAACTGTTTTTT. The full variable domain, in which reference TRBV28 and TRBJ1-4 provide the parts outside the CDR3, is DVKVTQSSRYLVKRTGEKVFLECVQDMDHENMFWYRQDPGLGLRLIYFSYDVKMKEKGDIPEGYSVSREKKERFSLILESASTNQTSMYLCASTPEKGIWEKLFFGSGTQLSVL.

This clone has just a few counts. V usage is TRBV18 and J usage is TRBJ1-2, with 8 nucleotides matching TRBD1. This CDR3 spans 15 amino acids. With 3 bases clipped from V and 7 bases from J, the junction kept 10 bases outside the gene matches. In germline, CDR1 is KGHSH, CDR2 LQKENI. Here the CDR3 DNA reads TGTGCCAGCTCACCGAATGACAGGGGCGAGGGTGGCTACACCTTC. This translates into CASSPNDRGEGGYTF.

This clone came up once. The chain recombines TRBV10-3 with TRBJ2-7; D remains ambiguous. Trimming shortened V by 2 bases and J by 6 bases, and 20 bases separated the two germline ends. This CDR3 contains 16 residues. Germline values: CDR1 ENHRY, CDR2 SYGVKD. Written as DNA, the CDR3 is TGTGCCATCAGTGAGCCGACCCGCGCTCTGGATACCGAGCAGTACTTC. It is translated as CAISEPTRALDTEQYF.

The V call is TRBV19, the J call TRBJ1-5; no firm D call. Trimming pared 3 bases from V and 0 bases from J, leaving 12 bases between. Germline V CDR1 and CDR2: LNHDA, SQIVND (reference sequence). The CDR3 has 16 amino acids. The CDR3 loop reads CASSIITAYSNQPQHF. The CDR3 DNA reads as TGTGCCAGTAGTATCATCACAGCTTATAGCAATCAGCCCCAGCATTTT.

V is TRBV6-5 and J is TRBJ1-2; tentative D call: TRBD1 (5 bases). The V and J ends lost 5 bases and 8 bases respectively, with 18 bases between them. The CDR3 runs to 14 residues. CDR1 is MNHEY and CDR2 is SVGAGI in the germline V gene. CDR3 coding DNA: TGTGCCAGCAGTAATCAAGGTGGCCAGGGAGGCTACACCTTC. Translating gives CASSNQGGQGGYTF.

This chain joins TRBV28 and TRBJ1-4, with 7 positions matching TRBD1. CDR1 and CDR2 from the germline V gene are MDHEN and SYDVKM. The ends lost 5 bases at V and 6 bases at J; junction bases unmatched: 9. The CDR3 totals 15 residues. The CDR3 nucleotides are TGTGCCAGCAGTCCCCGACAGGGTTGGGATGAAAAACTGTTTTTT. Protein: CASSPRQGWDEKLFF.

V usage is TRBV11-2 and J usage is TRBJ2-1, with 12 positions matching TRBD2. Germline V CDR1 and CDR2: SGHAT, FQNNGV. V was pared by 5 bases and J by 9 bases, with 11 bases of the junction left unmatched. CDR3 length: 16 residues. CDR3 sequence reads: CASSVRLAGVSAEQFF. The CDR3 DNA reads as TGTGCCAGCAGCGTCCGACTAGCGGGAGTTTCCGCTGAGCAGTTCTTC.

V gene TRBV10-3 combines with J gene TRBJ1-2, with D uncertain. Germline loops: CDR1 ENHRY, CDR2 SYGVKD. The CDR3 has 13 amino acids. V lost 7 bases to trimming and J lost 4 bases, with 13 bases between them. CDR3 nucleotide sequence: TGTGCCATCACACCCGACGGAATCTATGGCTACACCTTC. Translated: CAITPDGIYGYTF.

The chain joins TRBV5-1 to TRBJ2-5; D unclear. The J call is in doubt because the DNA end fits TRBJ2-7 better. The CDR3 runs to 14 residues. In germline, CDR1 is SGHRS, CDR2 YFSETQ. The CDR3 sequence: CASRSTQASYEQYF. CDR3 nucleotides: TGCGCCAGCCGAAGCACCCAGGCCTCCTACGAGCAGTACTTC.

The chain couples TRBV6-6 to TRBJ2-2; no reliable D call. This CDR3 has 13 amino acids. Trimming removed 2 bases at V and 3 bases at J, with 4 bases between. Per germline, CDR1 MNHNY and CDR2 SVGAGI (reference sequence). In DNA form, the CDR3 reads TGTGCCAGCAGTTACCAGGACACCGGGGAGCTGTTTTTT. Its protein product is CASSYQDTGELFF.

By frequency in the sample, this clone is medium-sized. Compared with germline, one end of the junction differs, possibly owing to a read error. The gene calls are TRBV7-7 and TRBJ2-7, with TRBD2 as a possible D gene (6 bases). CDR3 length: 14 amino acids. Germline assignment: CDR1 SSHAT and CDR2 FNYEAQ (reference sequence). The CDR3 DNA sequence: TGTGCTAGCAGCTCCGGGACTCCTTCCTACGAGCAGTACTTC. Its protein product is CASSSGTPSYEQYF.